The source of this T cell receptor beta chain is a study of cytomegalovirus exposure and HLA in healthy donors. General study findings and limits: In a later analysis, V- and J-gene trimming of beta chains associated with a DCLRE1C missense variant, replicated independently.

The primer mix had 60 Vbeta and 13 Jbeta primers. Only in-frame clones appear in the TCRdb table, and some are missing; sequencing was by immunoSEQ multiplex PCR. The repertoire holds around 150,000 clones, with around 79% as singletons. As regards this clone: As yet, its antigen is unknown.

Trimming cost V 5 bases and J 5 bases, with 12 bases left between them. From germline, CDR1 is SQVTM and CDR2 ANQGSEA. The CDR3 is 12 amino acids. This TCR came from a man aged 50 to 59 in good health and CMV-seropositive. The chain combines TRBV29-1 with TRBJ1-1, with D uncertain. The sequenced sample was PBMCs. CDR3 sequence: CSVYEVGTEAFF. The DNA for the CDR3 is TGCAGCGTTTATGAGGTGGGTACTGAAGCTTTCTTT.